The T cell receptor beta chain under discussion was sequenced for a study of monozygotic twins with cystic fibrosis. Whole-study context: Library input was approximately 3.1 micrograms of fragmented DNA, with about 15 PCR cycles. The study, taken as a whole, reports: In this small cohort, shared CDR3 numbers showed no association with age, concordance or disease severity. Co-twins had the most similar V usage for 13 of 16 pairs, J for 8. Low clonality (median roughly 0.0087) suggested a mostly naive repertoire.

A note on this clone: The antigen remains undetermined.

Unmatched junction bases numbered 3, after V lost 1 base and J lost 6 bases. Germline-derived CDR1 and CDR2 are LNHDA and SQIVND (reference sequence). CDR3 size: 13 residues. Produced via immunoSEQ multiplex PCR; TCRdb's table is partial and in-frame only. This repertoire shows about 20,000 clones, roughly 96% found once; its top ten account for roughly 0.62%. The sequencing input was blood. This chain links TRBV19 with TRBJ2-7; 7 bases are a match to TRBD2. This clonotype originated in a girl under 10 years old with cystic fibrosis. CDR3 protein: CASSIGTGGEQYF. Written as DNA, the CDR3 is TGTGCCAGTAGTATAGGGACGGGGGGCGAGCAGTACTTC.